This T cell receptor (beta chain) was identified during a study of blood T cell repertoires in COVID-19. Background on the study: T cells, B-cell-depleted T cells, or PBMCs provided the cDNA or gDNA that served as material.

Participants reported their clinical history, and cohort assignment relied on those reports. The assay was immunoSEQ multiplex PCR, and TCRdb's table has in-frame clones only and misses some. Here the sample spans more than 200,000 clones, approximately 84% being singletons. This CDR3 comprises 12 residues. Germline assignment: CDR1 KGHSH and CDR2 LQKENI. V lost 5 bases, J lost 8 bases, and 12 bases lay in between. Sample: PBMCs or T cells enriched from blood (not recorded which). The source is a man in his 60s who had recovered from COVID-19. The chain combines TRBV18 with TRBJ1-2, with D possibly matching TRBD1 (6 bases). Here the CDR3 DNA reads TGTGCCAGCTCAACGACAGGTGGCGGCTACACCTTC. It specifies CASSTTGGGYTF.